A selection of T cell receptor beta chains follows, all from one sample in a study of T cells in Graves' hyperthyroidism and ophthalmopathy. TCRdb reanalysed the multiplex PCR reads using MiXCR and keeps one entry per CDR3 protein. The sample has around 200,000 distinct CDR3 sequences; more than 15% are singletons. Sequencing was carried out using blood. These receptors all stem from a woman in her 50s with Graves' hyperthyroidism. Each CDR3 is given with its conserved first and last residue. D genes are given only for firm matches. Some rows have no size entry. The others give once, few or many, or a class for an expanded clone.

abundance: NA; j_gene: TRBJ1-3; d_gene: NA; v_gene: TRBV7-2; CDR3nt: TGTGCCAGCAGCTCGCTGGACAGTCCCTCTGGAAACACCATATATTTT; CDR3aa: CASSSLDSPSGNTIYF
abundance: many; j_gene: TRBJ2-5; d_gene: NA; v_gene: TRBV25-1; CDR3nt: TGTGCCAGCAGTGAAGGCCGGGGAAGTGGTCAAGAGACCCAGTACTTC; CDR3aa: CASSEGRGSGQETQYF
abundance: many; j_gene: TRBJ1-1; d_gene: NA; v_gene: TRBV24-1; CDR3nt: TGTGCCACACGGACCGAGAACACTGAAGCTTTCTTT; CDR3aa: CATRTENTEAFF
abundance: many; j_gene: TRBJ2-3; d_gene: NA; v_gene: TRBV5-5; CDR3nt: TGTGCCAGCAGCGTAGCGGCGGCCACAGATACGCAGTATTTT; CDR3aa: CASSVAAATDTQYF
abundance: many; j_gene: TRBJ2-3; d_gene: NA; v_gene: TRBV3-1; CDR3nt: TGTGCCAGCAGCCAAGATCAGCTAAGGACCCCTGGCACAGATACGCAGTATTTT; CDR3aa: CASSQDQLRTPGTDTQYF
abundance: NA; j_gene: TRBJ1-2; d_gene: NA; v_gene: TRBV7-9; CDR3nt: TGTGCCAGCAGCTTAAATTCGGGGGCCTCGTCTAGTGGCTACACCTTC; CDR3aa: CASSLNSGASSSGYTF
abundance: NA; j_gene: TRBJ2-3; d_gene: NA; v_gene: TRBV28; CDR3nt: TGTGCCAGCAGTTTATTGAGAGGATCAAGAGATACGCAGTATTTT; CDR3aa: CASSLLRGSRDTQYF
abundance: many; j_gene: TRBJ1-5; d_gene: NA; v_gene: TRBV27; CDR3nt: TGTGCCAGCAGTTTGGGTCGGGCAAATCAGCCCCAGCATTTT; CDR3aa: CASSLGRANQPQHF
abundance: NA; j_gene: TRBJ2-3; d_gene: NA; v_gene: TRBV3-1; CDR3nt: TGTGCCAGCAGCCAACTAGTCCGCTCCGATACGCAGTATTTT; CDR3aa: CASSQLVRSDTQYF
abundance: many; j_gene: TRBJ1-2; d_gene: TRBD1; v_gene: TRBV6-2/TRBV6-3; CDR3nt: TGTGCCAGCAGAAGCGGACAGGGACACTATGGCTACACCTTC; CDR3aa: CASRSGQGHYGYTF
abundance: many; j_gene: TRBJ2-5; d_gene: NA; v_gene: TRBV11-2; CDR3nt: TGTGCCAGCAGCTTGGGGACCCAGTACTTC; CDR3aa: CASSLGTQYF
abundance: many; j_gene: TRBJ2-2; d_gene: TRBD1; v_gene: TRBV5-1; CDR3nt: TGCGCCAGCAGCTTGGGCGTATTAGGGACAGCGAACACCGGGGAGCTGTTTTTT; CDR3aa: CASSLGVLGTANTGELFF
abundance: NA; j_gene: TRBJ2-1; d_gene: TRBD1; v_gene: TRBV25-1; CDR3nt: TGTGCCAGCATCCTCGAGGGACAGCTGATGGATGAGCAGTTCTTC; CDR3aa: CASILEGQLMDEQFF
abundance: many; j_gene: TRBJ2-2; d_gene: TRBD2; v_gene: TRBV12-5; CDR3nt: TGTGCTAGTGGTTTGGATCCCTTCAAGACTAGCGGGGGATCATGGACCGGGGAGCTGTTTTTT; CDR3aa: CASGLDPFKTSGGSWTGELFF
abundance: many; j_gene: TRBJ2-2; d_gene: TRBD2; v_gene: TRBV7-3; CDR3nt: TGTGCCAGCAGCTTTGGAGCGGGGGGCATCACCGGGGAGCTGTTTTTT; CDR3aa: CASSFGAGGITGELFF
abundance: many; j_gene: TRBJ2-7; d_gene: NA; v_gene: TRBV27; CDR3nt: TGTGCCAGCAGTATTAACCCCTCAGATACCCTATCCTACGAGCAGTACTTC; CDR3aa: CASSINPSDTLSYEQYF
abundance: many; j_gene: TRBJ1-1; d_gene: TRBD1; v_gene: TRBV6-6; CDR3nt: TGTGCCAGCAGTTACTCGAAATTTGTGGGACAGGGGGCTGAAGCTTTCTTT; CDR3aa: CASSYSKFVGQGAEAFF
abundance: many; j_gene: TRBJ1-1; d_gene: NA; v_gene: TRBV6-2/TRBV6-3; CDR3nt: TGTGCCAGCAGTTACCCTTTGACAGAGATAAACACTGAAGCTTTCTTT; CDR3aa: CASSYPLTEINTEAFF
abundance: NA; j_gene: TRBJ2-3; d_gene: TRBD2; v_gene: TRBV4-1; CDR3nt: TGCGCCAGCAGCCAAACCGGACTAGCGGGGGCCTTTAGCACAGATACGCAGTATTTT; CDR3aa: CASSQTGLAGAFSTDTQYF
abundance: many; j_gene: TRBJ1-1; d_gene: NA; v_gene: TRBV2; CDR3nt: TGTGCCAGCAGGGACCCTAACACTGAAGCTTTCTTT; CDR3aa: CASRDPNTEAFF
abundance: many; j_gene: TRBJ1-6; d_gene: NA; v_gene: TRBV6-5; CDR3nt: TGTGCCAGCAGTTACACGGAAGGCTATAATTCACCCCTCCACTTT; CDR3aa: CASSYTEGYNSPLHF
abundance: many; j_gene: TRBJ1-1; d_gene: NA; v_gene: TRBV20-1; CDR3nt: TGCAGTTCCGGGACACCGACCTCGTACACTGAAGCTTTCTTT; CDR3aa: CSSGTPTSYTEAFF
abundance: many; j_gene: TRBJ1-1; d_gene: TRBD1; v_gene: TRBV28; CDR3nt: TGTGCCAGCATTACAGGGGTCGCGAACACTGAAGCTTTCTTT; CDR3aa: CASITGVANTEAFF